The rows below give T cell receptor beta chains drawn from one sample of a study of blood T cell repertoires in COVID-19. Method: immunoSEQ multiplex PCR; TCRdb's copy keeps in-frame clones and lacks some. The sample has more than 95,000 clones, roughly 74% seen once. The source material was peripheral blood. Every receptor here comes from a man between 60 and 75 years old with acute or convalescent COVID-19. CDR3s include the opening cysteine and the closing phenylalanine or tryptophan. D genes are given only for firm matches. A clone size is listed for some rows: how often the clone was seen (once, few, many), or a class if it is expanded.

v_call	d_call	clone_size	j_call	cdr3_aa	cdr3_nt
TRBV9	TRBD1	.	TRBJ2-5	CASSANRAGGSAETQYF	TGTGCCAGCAGCGCCAATCGGGCAGGGGGTTCGGCGGAGACCCAGTACTTC
TRBV19	TRBD2	.	TRBJ2-2	CASSINPAGVVGELFF	TGTGCCAGTAGTATTAATCCAGCGGGAGTGGTCGGGGAGCTGTTTTTT
TRBV7-8	.	.	TRBJ2-1	CASSPFNNEQFF	TGTGCCAGCAGCCCCTTTAACAATGAGCAGTTCTTC
TRBV10-1	.	.	TRBJ1-2	CASSDGSGVGSYTF	TGCGCCAGCAGTGACGGCTCCGGGGTTGGTAGCTACACCTTC
TRBV6-5	TRBD1	.	TRBJ1-5	CASGDRGPNQPQHF	TGTGCCAGCGGAGACAGGGGGCCCAATCAGCCCCAGCATTTT
TRBV7-2	TRBD1	.	TRBJ1-2	CASSLVTGDGYTF	TGTGCCAGCAGCTTAGTGACAGGGGATGGCTACACCTTC
TRBV7-9	TRBD1	.	TRBJ1-2	CASSFRDRAYLNYGYTF	TGTGCCAGCAGCTTCCGGGACAGGGCCTATCTCAACTATGGCTACACCTTC
TRBV5-4	.	.	TRBJ2-1	CASSSLTGYNEQFF	TGTGCCAGCAGCTCTCTAACAGGATACAATGAGCAGTTCTTC
TRBV29-1	.	.	TRBJ2-3	CSVEGPWAGTSAQYF	TGCAGCGTTGAAGGGCCCTGGGCGGGGACCTCGGCGCAGTATTTT
TRBV18	.	.	TRBJ1-6	CASSPGQVKEGSPLHF	TGTGCCAGCTCACCTGGGCAAGTAAAAGAGGGTTCACCCCTCCACTTT
TRBV27	TRBD2	.	TRBJ2-7	CASSLSLAGGFEQYF	TGTGCCAGCAGTTTATCACTAGCGGGAGGGTTTGAGCAGTACTTC
TRBV19	.	.	TRBJ1-2	CASSIRMTTGRGYTF	TGTGCCAGTAGTATACGCATGACTACAGGGCGCGGCTACACCTTC
TRBV7-9	TRBD1	few	TRBJ1-4	CASSPQGQSRGRKLFF	TGTGCCAGCAGCCCGCAGGGACAGTCAAGGGGTAGAAAACTGTTTTTT
TRBV5-8	TRBD2	.	TRBJ2-5	CASSFVRSGSDLGQETQYF	TGTGCCAGCAGCTTCGTTCGGAGCGGGAGCGACTTGGGCCAAGAGACCCAGTACTTC
TRBV4-2	TRBD2	.	TRBJ2-1	CASSQGRTSGSEQFF	TGTGCCAGCAGCCAAGGAAGGACTAGCGGATCTGAGCAGTTCTTC
TRBV11-1	.	.	TRBJ1-2	CASSRIRGRGGYGYTF	TGTGCCAGCAGCAGGATCCGTGGCAGGGGCGGATATGGCTACACCTTC
TRBV29-1	TRBD1	.	TRBJ1-2	CSVEGQGYGYTF	TGCAGCGTTGAGGGACAGGGATACGGCTACACCTTC
TRBV9	.	.	TRBJ2-2	CASSVGGALRNTGELFF	TGTGCCAGCAGCGTAGGTGGGGCCCTAAGAAACACCGGGGAGCTGTTTTTT
TRBV18	TRBD2	.	TRBJ2-3	CASSPLSGASTDTQYF	TGTGCCAGCTCACCACTAAGCGGGGCTAGCACAGATACGCAGTATTTT
TRBV3-1/TRBV3-2	TRBD1	.	TRBJ2-1	CASGDRVGNEQFF	TGTGCCAGCGGGGACAGGGTCGGGAATGAGCAGTTCTTC
TRBV5-6	TRBD1	.	TRBJ1-2	CASSWGQVVNYGYTF	TGTGCCAGCAGCTGGGGACAGGTTGTTAACTATGGCTACACCTTC
TRBV7-9	.	.	TRBJ1-1	CASSFGRGTEAFF	TGTGCCAGCAGCTTTGGCCGCGGGACTGAAGCTTTCTTT
TRBV11-2	TRBD1	.	TRBJ2-6	CASSFRTGDLYSGANVLTF	TGTGCCAGCAGCTTCCGGACAGGGGACCTGTACTCTGGGGCCAACGTCCTGACTTTC
TRBV11-2	.	.	TRBJ1-2	CASSLTDTHYGYTF	TGTGCCAGCAGCTTAACTGACACGCACTATGGCTACACCTTC
TRBV4-1	.	few	TRBJ1-4	CASSQDLGGAGGSTNEKLFF	TGCGCCAGCAGCCAAGATCTTGGGGGCGCGGGTGGATCCACTAATGAAAAACTGTTTTTT
TRBV30	.	.	TRBJ1-4	CAWRRGEKLFF	TGTGCCTGGAGGAGGGGGGAAAAACTGTTTTTT
TRBV5-4	.	.	TRBJ1-1	CASKSGMNTEAFF	TGTGCCAGCAAATCAGGGATGAACACTGAAGCTTTCTTT
TRBV10-3	TRBD1	.	TRBJ1-2	CAISLGQTNGYTF	TGTGCCATCAGCCTGGGACAGACAAATGGCTACACCTTC
TRBV5-4	.	once	TRBJ2-2	CASSMGGGTNTGELFF	TGTGCCAGCAGTATGGGTGGGGGGACGAACACCGGGGAGCTGTTTTTT
TRBV5-1	.	medium-sized	TRBJ1-6	CASSIQQGHSPLHF	TGCGCCAGCAGCATTCAGCAGGGCCATTCACCCCTCCACTTT
TRBV29-1	TRBD1	.	TRBJ1-5	CSASRDRNQPQHF	TGCAGCGCTAGCCGGGACAGAAATCAGCCCCAGCATTTT
TRBV12-3/TRBV12-4	.	.	TRBJ1-2	CASSSTGKYGYTF	TGTGCCAGCAGTTCGACAGGCAAATATGGCTACACCTTC
TRBV12-3/TRBV12-4	.	.	TRBJ2-1	CASRTNQKNEQFF	TGTGCCAGCAGAACCAATCAGAAAAATGAGCAGTTCTTC
TRBV18	TRBD2	.	TRBJ2-3	CASSASGSSDTQYF	TGTGCCAGCTCAGCTAGCGGGAGTTCAGATACGCAGTATTTT
TRBV11-2	.	.	TRBJ2-2	CASSPSNTGELFF	TGTGCCAGCAGCCCATCGAACACCGGGGAGCTGTTTTTT
TRBV5-1	TRBD1	.	TRBJ2-7	CASSLGQGAPYEQYF	TGCGCCAGCAGCTTGGGACAGGGGGCGCCTTACGAGCAGTACTTC
TRBV10-2	.	.	TRBJ1-1	CASSELGGAFF	TGCGCCAGCAGTGAGCTCGGAGGTGCTTTCTTT
TRBV15	.	.	TRBJ2-1	CATSRDTTGGEQFF	TGTGCCACCAGCAGAGATACGACAGGTGGTGAGCAGTTCTTC
TRBV27	.	.	TRBJ1-2	CASSNPARVYGYTF	TGTGCCAGCAGTAACCCAGCCAGGGTCTATGGCTACACCTTC
TRBV19	TRBD1	.	TRBJ2-7	CASKGAGQGSHEQYF	TGTGCCAGCAAGGGAGCGGGACAGGGGTCTCACGAGCAGTACTTC
TRBV9	TRBD1	.	TRBJ2-2	CASSSPRDREWATGELFF	TGTGCCAGCAGCTCCCCCCGGGACAGGGAATGGGCCACCGGGGAGCTGTTTTTT
TRBV14	.	.	TRBJ1-1	CASSPIRVGAFF	TGTGCCAGCAGCCCAATCCGGGTTGGCGCTTTCTTT
TRBV27	TRBD2	.	TRBJ2-1	CASSLETSGTSYNEQFF	TGTGCCAGCAGTTTAGAGACTAGCGGGACTTCTTACAATGAGCAGTTCTTC
TRBV19	TRBD1	many	TRBJ1-5	CASSIGIGTASNQPQHF	TGTGCCAGTAGTATAGGGATTGGGACAGCCAGCAATCAGCCCCAGCATTTT
TRBV7-6	.	.	TRBJ2-7	CASSLAGGGKEQYF	TGTGCCAGCAGCTTAGCGGGAGGGGGTAAGGAGCAGTACTTC
TRBV12-3/TRBV12-4	.	.	TRBJ1-1	CASSQGQNTEAFF	TGTGCCAGCAGCCAGGGACAGAACACTGAAGCTTTCTTT
TRBV2	.	.	TRBJ1-1	CASNPGWTEAFF	TGTGCCAGCAATCCGGGGTGGACTGAAGCTTTCTTT
TRBV6-5	TRBD1	.	TRBJ1-1	CASSTGARTEAFF	TGTGCCAGCAGTACAGGGGCGAGGACTGAAGCTTTCTTT
TRBV29-1	TRBD1	few	TRBJ2-7	CSVVGQGYEQYF	TGCAGCGTGGTCGGACAGGGGTACGAGCAGTACTTC
TRBV5-6	.	.	TRBJ2-7	CASSFPAGHSYEQYF	TGTGCCAGCAGCTTCCCAGCGGGACACTCCTACGAGCAGTACTTC
TRBV7-3	.	.	TRBJ2-1	CASSLGDSRNEQFF	TGTGCCAGCAGCTTAGGCGACAGTCGGAATGAGCAGTTCTTC
TRBV5-6	.	.	TRBJ2-3	CASSLGAKSDTQYF	TGTGCCAGCAGCTTGGGGGCGAAGTCGGATACGCAGTATTTT
TRBV25-1	.	once	TRBJ1-1	CASQSYGGIAFF	TGTGCCAGCCAGAGCTATGGGGGGATCGCTTTCTTT
TRBV5-1	.	once	TRBJ1-4	CASSLLGRNEKLFF	TGCGCCAGCAGCTTGCTGGGGCGGAATGAAAAACTGTTTTTT